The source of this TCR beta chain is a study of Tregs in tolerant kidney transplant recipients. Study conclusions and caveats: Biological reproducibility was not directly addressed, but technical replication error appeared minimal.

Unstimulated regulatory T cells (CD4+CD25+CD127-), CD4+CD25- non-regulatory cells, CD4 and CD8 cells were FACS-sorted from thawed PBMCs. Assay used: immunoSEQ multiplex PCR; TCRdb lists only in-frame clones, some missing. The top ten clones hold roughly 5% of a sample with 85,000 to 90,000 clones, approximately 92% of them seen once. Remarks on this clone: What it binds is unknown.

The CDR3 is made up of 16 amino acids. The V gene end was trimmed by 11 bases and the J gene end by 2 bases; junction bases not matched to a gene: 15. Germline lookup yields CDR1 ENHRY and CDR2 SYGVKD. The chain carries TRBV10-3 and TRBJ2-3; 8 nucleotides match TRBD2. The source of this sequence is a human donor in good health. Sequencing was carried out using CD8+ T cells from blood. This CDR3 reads CASTGGSGNPTDTQYF. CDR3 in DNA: TGTGCCTCAACGGGGGGTAGCGGGAACCCCACAGATACGCAGTATTTT.